Below, 22 T cell receptor beta chains from the same sample are listed, as sequenced in a study of CXCR3-negative and CXCR3-positive naive CD8 T cells. Study outcomes and limitations: Compared with CXCR3-negative naive cells, CXCR3-positive naive cells showed more hydrophobic TRB CDR3s.

cDNA libraries for TRB were generated by 5' RACE incorporating UMI labels. TCRdb reprocessed the 5' RACE reads, keeping one entry per CDR3 protein, no DNA. The sample totals around 60,000 distinct CDR3 sequences. Which antigens these TCRs recognize remains unknown. Sequencing was carried out using naive CXCR3+ CD8+ T cells from blood. The sample's subset: CD45RO-CCR7+CD27+CD95- naive CD8+ T cells expressing CXCR3 (TNR3+). The source of these receptors is a human donor in good health. Some clones in this sample may be carry-over from other donors' samples.

The chain joins TRBV11-3 to TRBJ2-2; absent DNA, TCRdb's TRBD1 call cannot be checked. This CDR3 has 15 amino acids. CDR1 SGHNT and CDR2 YENEEA come from the germline V gene. The CDR3 region is CASSSRDSNTGELFF.

V and J are TRBV7-6 and TRBJ1-6. Germline values: CDR1 SGHVS, CDR2 FNYEAQ. The length of the CDR3 is 16 residues. The CDR3 here is CASSSSPEMANSPLHF. Combining the CDR3 with reference TRBV7-6 and TRBJ1-6 gives the whole variable domain GAGVSQSPRYKVTKRGQDVALRCDPISGHVSLYWYRQALGQGPEFLTYFNYEAQQDKSGLPNDRFSAERPEGSISTLTIQRTEQRDSAMYRCASSSSPEMANSPLHFGNGTRLTVT.

The V gene is TRBV5-4, the J gene TRBJ2-7; TCRdb returns TRBD1, unconfirmable since there is no DNA. The CDR3 sequence is 14 residues long. Germline V gene lookup returns CDR1 SGHNT and CDR2 YYREEE (reference sequence). This CDR3 reads CASSSQGESYEQYF. The full variable domain, in which reference TRBV5-4 and TRBJ2-7 provide the parts outside the CDR3, is ETGVTQSPTHLIKTRGQQVTLRCSSQSGHNTVSWYQQALGQGPQFIFQYYREEENGRGNFPPRFSGLQFPNYSSELNVNALELDDSALYLCASSSQGESYEQYFGPGTRLTVT.

This rearrangement joins TRBV27 to TRBJ1-2; TCRdb proposes TRBD1, but this gene call is untestable without DNA. CDR3 size: 13 residues. Germline V gene data show CDR1 as MNHEY and CDR2 as SMNVEV (reference sequence). The CDR3 spells CASSLSPIYGYTF.

The rearrangement joins TRBV7-3 to TRBJ2-1; TCRdb's assignment of TRBD1 cannot be checked, as there is no DNA. Germline values: CDR1 SGHTA, CDR2 FQGTGA. The CDR3 has 16 amino acids. The CDR3 reads CASSPIWTGNGNEQFF.

The genes are TRBV4-1 and TRBJ1-1; with no DNA, the TCRdb D assignment of TRBD1 cannot be verified. This CDR3 has 16 amino acids. Germline V gene lookup returns CDR1 MGHRA and CDR2 YSYEKL. The chain's CDR3 is CASSQDRQGGNSEAFF.

This chain joins TRBV9 and TRBJ2-7. CDR1 is SGDLS, CDR2 YYNGEE, per germline. This CDR3 region has 13 residues. CDR3 protein: CASSVGGSYEQYF.

This chain links TRBV2 with TRBJ2-7; TCRdb returns TRBD2, unconfirmable since there is no DNA. There are 17 residues in the CDR3. Germline assignment: CDR1 SNHLY and CDR2 FYNNEI. The CDR3 reads CASSEGETSGTFYEQYF.

CDR3 amino acids: CASSPGTVSPDTQYF. This chain links TRBV4-3 with TRBJ2-3; TCRdb outputs TRBD1, but without DNA this stays unchecked. Germline CDR1 LGHNA, CDR2 YSLEER. The length of the CDR3 is 15 residues.

V and J are TRBV29-1 and TRBJ1-6; the TRBD1 assignment by TCRdb is unverifiable without DNA. Germline loops: CDR1 SQVTM, CDR2 ANQGSEA. There are 14 residues in the CDR3. This chain's CDR3 is CSVAGESYNSPLHF.

V gene TRBV5-1 combines with J gene TRBJ2-7; there is no DNA to check the TCRdb D call of TRBD1. The CDR3 runs 14 residues. The germline V gene has CDR1 SGHRS and CDR2 YFSETQ. The chain's CDR3 is CASTLTGNLLEQYF.

The genes are TRBV7-8 and TRBJ2-1; TCRdb names TRBD2, which stays unverified in the absence of DNA. Germline CDR1 and CDR2: SGHVS and FQNEAQ. The length of the CDR3 is 16 residues. This CDR3 reads CASSSLTSGHGNEQFF.

This rearrangement joins TRBV2 to TRBJ2-1; TCRdb proposes TRBD1, but this gene call is untestable without DNA. The CDR3 consists of 12 residues. The V gene's germline CDR1 is SNHLY and CDR2 FYNNEI. CDR3 region: CASRAPGSSQFF.

The J gene is TRBJ2-1, the V gene TRBV12-5; TCRdb's D call of TRBD2 is untestable without DNA. Germline V gene lookup returns CDR1 LGHNT and CDR2 FRNRAP. There are 16 residues in the CDR3. The CDR3 sequence: CASGPNRDYSYNEQFF.

The V gene is TRBV7-6, the J gene TRBJ2-7. From germline, CDR1 is SGHVS and CDR2 FNYEAQ. The CDR3 is made up of 15 amino acids. The CDR3 region is CASSLERGGSYEQYF.

The genes are TRBV15 and TRBJ2-5; with no DNA, the TCRdb D assignment of TRBD1 cannot be verified. The CDR3 sequence is 17 residues long. Per the germline V gene, CDR1 is LNHNV and CDR2 is YYDKDF (reference sequence). The CDR3 is CATSRATEGGDRETQYF.

This chain joins TRBV29-1 and TRBJ2-7; TCRdb's D gene call, TRBD1, goes unchecked for lack of DNA. The CDR3 totals 13 residues. Germline-derived CDR1 and CDR2 are SQVTM and ANQGSEA. CDR3: CSVRTGSSYEQYF.

The chain uses TRBV3-1 and TRBJ2-3; checking the TCRdb D call of TRBD2 is not possible without DNA. The CDR3 has 16 amino acids. Germline V CDR1 and CDR2: LGHDT, YNNKEL (reference sequence). CDR3 region: CASSQETSGLTDTQYF.

The J gene is TRBJ2-2, the V gene TRBV20-1. Germline-derived CDR1 and CDR2 are DFQATT and SNEGSKA (reference sequence). The CDR3 is 12 residues long. CDR3 residues: CSARLDTGELFF.

CDR3 loop: CASSSDPMLEAFF. The chain carries TRBV7-6 and TRBJ1-1. The CDR3 runs 13 residues. The germline gives CDR1 SGHVS, CDR2 FNYEAQ.

CDR3 in amino acids: CSARALAVSSYEQYF. The gene calls are TRBV20-1 and TRBJ2-7. CDR3 length equals 15 residues. CDR1 and CDR2 from the germline V gene are DFQATT and SNEGSKA (reference sequence).

The gene calls are TRBV13 and TRBJ1-2; TCRdb gives TRBD1 as the D gene, but with no DNA this cannot be confirmed. The CDR3 is made up of 13 amino acids. Germline V gene lookup returns CDR1 PRHDT and CDR2 FYEKMQ (reference sequence). This CDR3 is CASSGGSRQGYTF.